These 26 T cell receptor beta chains came from one sample sequenced in a study of vaccination and CD4 T cells after COVID-19. As for treatment: roughly 10-day PBMC culture with coronavirus spike peptide pools or control peptides (ViraFEST assay). An Oncomine TCR Beta short-read assay was used to sequence the DNA from cultured CD4+ T cells. TCRdb re-called the PCR reads with MiXCR, one entry per CDR3 protein. The sample lists around 3,200 distinct CDR3 sequences, 75% to 85% seen once, with over 25% in the top ten. For these receptors, no antigen is known. The sequenced material came from CD4+ T cells from blood, cultured in vitro. The receptors here all came from a human donor who had recovered from COVID-19.

The chain uses TRBV19 and TRBJ2-1, with 9 positions matching TRBD1. CDR3 length: 14 residues. V dropped 9 bases and J dropped 10; count of bases not matched to a gene: 13. Germline CDR1 is LNHDA and CDR2 is SQIVND (reference sequence). The CDR3 protein is CASKPGQGPGEQFF. As DNA, the CDR3 is TGTGCCAGCAAACCGGGACAGGGCCCCGGGGAGCAGTTCTTC.

This clonotype has more than one count but fewer than ten. CDR3 in DNA: TGTGCCAGCAGTGAATTCACAGGGGGCAACTATGGCTACACCTTC. It translates to CASSEFTGGNYGYTF. The V gene is TRBV6-1, the J gene TRBJ1-2; TRBD1 matches 9 bases. The V gene end was trimmed by 2 bases and the J gene end by 2 bases; junction bases not matched to a gene: 3. CDR1 is MNHNS and CDR2 is SASEGT in the germline V gene. The CDR3 is made up of 15 amino acids.

The chain recombines TRBV20-1 with TRBJ1-2; 9 nucleotides agree with TRBD1. Germline V gene lookup returns CDR1 DFQATT and CDR2 SNEGSKA (reference sequence). Trimming at V came to 2 bases and at J to 4 bases, leaving 8 bases not matched to a gene. This CDR3 spans 15 amino acids. CDR3 nucleotides: TGCAGTGCTAGATTCACAGGGGGCTATGGCTATGGCTACACCTTC. Its translation is CSARFTGGYGYGYTF.

This chain connects TRBV2 to TRBJ1-1; TRBD1 might be the D (5 bases). The CDR3 consists of 13 residues. The ends were cut back, 1 base at V and 7 bases at J, with 10 bases in the middle. Looked up from germline, CDR1 is SNHLY and CDR2 is FYNNEI. The CDR3 here is CASSEDRQSEAFF. DNA of the CDR3: TGTGCCAGCAGTGAAGACAGGCAAAGTGAAGCTTTCTTT.

The chain employs TRBV6-1 and TRBJ1-6; D is undetermined. The length of the CDR3 is 14 residues. From germline, CDR1 is MNHNS and CDR2 SASEGT. V lost 3 bases and J lost 4, with 7 bases in between. The CDR3 DNA reads TGTGCCAGCAGTGAGCAGATTTATAATTCACCCCTCCACTTT. Protein: CASSEQIYNSPLHF.

The J gene is TRBJ2-3, the V gene TRBV5-1; TRBD1 matches at 9 bases. J gave up 2 bases and V 1 base, and 5 bases lay outside the gene matches. Germline values: CDR1 SGHRS, CDR2 YFSETQ. The CDR3 runs to 16 residues. In nucleotides, the CDR3 is TGCGCCAGCAGCTTGCAACCACAGGGGGCCACAGATACGCAGTATTTT. This translates into CASSLQPQGATDTQYF.

This clonotype was seen just once. This sequence joins TRBV19 and TRBJ1-1, with 7 nucleotides matching TRBD1. Germline CDR1 is LNHDA and CDR2 is SQIVND (reference sequence). The CDR3 is 14 residues long. J gave up 4 bases and V 7 bases, and 9 bases lay outside the gene matches. The CDR3 coding sequence is TGTGCCAGTACCAGAGGACAGGTTGCCACTGAAGCTTTCTTT. This sequence encodes CASTRGQVATEAFF.

The chain has TRBV7-7 and TRBJ2-2; the D is unclear. CDR1 SSHAT and CDR2 FNYEAQ come from the germline V gene (reference sequence). The CDR3 has 17 residues. V lost 0 bases to trimming and J lost 0 bases, with 11 bases between them. The CDR3 here is CASSLAGPGSNTGELFF. The CDR3 DNA is TGTGCCAGCAGCTTAGCCGGGCCGGGCTCGAACACCGGGGAGCTGTTTTTT.

This clonotype was found a few times. CDR3 sequence: CSAATLGRSSNTGELFF. The CDR3 nucleotides read TGCAGTGCGGCAACGCTTGGACGGAGTTCGAACACCGGGGAGCTGTTTTTT. The chain links TRBV20-1 to TRBJ2-2; the D is unclear. The CDR3 runs to 17 residues. V lost 6 bases and J lost 0, with 20 bases in between. Germline loops: CDR1 DFQATT, CDR2 SNEGSKA (reference sequence).

V and J are TRBV30 and TRBJ1-2; possible D gene TRBD1, 6 bases. Germline CDR1 GTSNPN, CDR2 SVGIG (reference sequence). V lost 0 bases, J lost 4 bases, and 18 bases lay in between. The CDR3 is 16 amino acids. CDR3 DNA sequence: TGTGCCTGGAGTGTCGGCGGGGGCGGTGGTTCCTATGGCTACACCTTC. This encodes CAWSVGGGGGSYGYTF.

Worth noting for this clonotype: This may be a read error: a much more frequent sequence differs by one nucleotide. V gene TRBV20-1 combines with J gene TRBJ1-5; 7 nucleotides line up with TRBD1. J lost 2 bases, V lost 1 base, and 5 bases had no gene match. From germline, CDR1 is DFQATT and CDR2 SNEGSKA (reference sequence). This CDR3 is built from 15 residues. CDR3 residues: CSARVTGAGNQPQHF. The CDR3 nucleotides are TGCAGTGCTAGAGTTACAGGGGCTGGCAATCAGCCCCAGCATTTT.

This sequence joins TRBV20-1 and TRBJ2-7, with D perhaps matching TRBD2 (6 bases). Looked up from germline, CDR1 is DFQATT and CDR2 is SNEGSKA (reference sequence). CDR3 length equals 13 residues. The CDR3 DNA reads TGCAGCACCACAGATGGGGGGTCCTACGAGCAGTACTTC. Its protein is CSTTDGGSYEQYF.

The chain employs TRBV7-9 and TRBJ2-3; D gene uncertain. V was clipped by 2 bases and J by 6 bases, with 3 bases between them. The CDR3 covers 11 residues. Germline V lookup: CDR1 SEHNR, CDR2 FQNEAQ (reference sequence). CDR3 bases: TGTGCCAGCAGCTTAAGGGATACGCAGTATTTT. The encoded protein is CASSLRDTQYF.

J is TRBJ1-5 and V is TRBV20-1, with D perhaps matching TRBD1 (5 bases). The CDR3 is made up of 17 amino acids. CDR1 DFQATT and CDR2 SNEGSKA come from the germline V gene (reference sequence). Trimming took off 0 bases at V and 3 bases at J, with 18 bases between the two ends. This chain's CDR3 is CSARDGLRQRINQPQHF. CDR3 sequence (DNA): TGCAGTGCTAGAGATGGGTTAAGACAGAGAATCAATCAGCCCCAGCATTTT.

This clonotype has a handful of counts. The rearrangement links TRBV19 to TRBJ1-2; TRBD1 matches at 8 bases. CDR1 is LNHDA, CDR2 SQIVND, per germline (reference sequence). The CDR3 totals 15 residues. V lost 7 bases, J lost 3 bases, and 10 bases stayed unmatched. The CDR3 nucleotides read TGTGCCAGTACCGACCCCAGGGGGCGGCACTATGGCTACACCTTC. This gives the protein CASTDPRGRHYGYTF.

This chain links TRBV10-2 with TRBJ2-1, with D possibly TRBD2 on 5 matching bases. Germline V gives CDR1 WSHSY, CDR2 SAAADI. V was clipped by 3 bases and J by 10 bases, with 7 bases between them. CDR3 length equals 11 residues. CDR3 region: CASSERGEQFF. In DNA, the CDR3 is TGCGCCAGCAGTGAAAGAGGGGAGCAGTTCTTC.

This clonotype was seen a handful of times. The rearrangement joins TRBV2 to TRBJ1-2; no clear D. Trimming pared 7 bases from V and 8 bases from J, leaving 14 bases between. The length of the CDR3 is 12 residues. CDR1 is SNHLY, CDR2 FYNNEI, per germline. The CDR3 sequence: CASKGTLLGYTF. DNA for the CDR3: TGTGCCAGCAAGGGCACCCTTTTGGGCTACACCTTC.

The chain is built from TRBV10-3 and TRBJ1-5; possibly TRBD1 for D (5 bases). The CDR3 has 15 amino acids. V shed 4 bases and J shed 5 bases, with 15 bases lying between them. Germline V gives CDR1 ENHRY, CDR2 SYGVKD. CDR3 bases: TGTGCCATCAGTGGCGCGAGGGGCGGGGATCAGCCCCAGCATTTT. Translating it yields CAISGARGGDQPQHF.

The chain joins TRBV7-9 to TRBJ1-3; D might be TRBD1 (6 bases). V gave up 1 base and J gave up 0 bases, with 10 bases separating them. This CDR3 spans 16 amino acids. Germline assignment: CDR1 SEHNR and CDR2 FQNEAQ (reference sequence). The CDR3 DNA follows: TGTGCCAGCAGCTTAGTAGGCAGGGGCTCTGGAAACACCATATATTTT. This gives the protein CASSLVGRGSGNTIYF.

This chain joins TRBV6-1 and TRBJ2-7; TRBD2 might be the D (7 bases). Germline V lookup: CDR1 MNHNS, CDR2 SASEGT. The CDR3 spans 14 residues. V lost 7 bases and J lost 10, with 23 bases in between. In DNA, the CDR3 is TGTGCCAGCACCAACTCCCCGGTGGGGGGGGCCCAGTACTTC. This codes for CASTNSPVGGAQYF.

The chain joins TRBV10-3 to TRBJ1-5; 10 bases align to TRBD1. Per germline, CDR1 ENHRY and CDR2 SYGVKD. This CDR3 has 15 residues. V gave up 10 bases and J gave up 4 bases; unmatched junction bases: 10. In DNA form, the CDR3 reads TGTGCCAGCATTCCTACGGGACAGGGGAATCAGCCCCAGCATTTT. Protein product: CASIPTGQGNQPQHF.

The J gene is TRBJ1-1, the V gene TRBV21-1. TRBV21-1 counts as a pseudogene. The CDR3 has 12 residues. The CDR3 coding sequence is TGTGCCAGCAGCAAAGGGCCCACTGAAGCTTTCTTT. It translates to CASSKGPTEAFF.

By share of the sample, this clonotype is medium-sized. The rearrangement joins TRBV19 to TRBJ1-2; D gene uncertain. Germline lookup yields CDR1 LNHDA and CDR2 SQIVND (reference sequence). The CDR3 runs to 14 residues. V lost 6 bases and J lost 5, with 16 bases in between. The CDR3 loop reads CASSGAQSFYGYTF. The CDR3 DNA reads TGTGCCAGTAGCGGAGCCCAATCGTTTTATGGCTACACCTTC.

CDR3 loop: CASSYQPGGSYEQYF. CDR3 DNA sequence: TGTGCCAGCAGTTATCAACCCGGGGGCTCCTACGAGCAGTACTTC. The V call is TRBV6-5, the J call TRBJ2-7; D possibly corresponds to TRBD2 (6 bases). Germline CDR1 reads MNHEY; CDR2 reads SVGAGI. Trimming removed 3 bases at V and 0 bases at J, with 12 bases between. The CDR3 loop spans 15 amino acids.

This clonotype is large by share. Here the CDR3 reads CSATRASGITDTQYF. The CDR3 DNA sequence: TGCAGTGCTACTCGGGCTAGCGGAATCACAGATACGCAGTATTTT. The rearrangement links TRBV20-1 to TRBJ2-3; 7 bases line up with TRBD2. The V segment lost 4 bases and the J segment 2 bases; nucleotides outside the gene matches: 9. Germline V gene data show CDR1 as DFQATT and CDR2 as SNEGSKA (reference sequence). The CDR3 has 15 amino acids.

The chain joins TRBV28 to TRBJ1-2; D gene uncertain. The germline V gene has CDR1 MDHEN and CDR2 SYDVKM. The ends were cut back, 2 bases at V and 8 bases at J, with 9 bases in the middle. This CDR3 contains 12 residues. The CDR3 DNA sequence: TGTGCCAGCAGTTTAGACAAAATAGGCTACACCTTC. This sequence encodes CASSLDKIGYTF.